A single sample is the source of the 12 T cell receptor beta chains below, sequenced in a study of T cell responses to AZD1222 COVID-19 vaccine. Profiled with immunoSEQ multiplex PCR; TCRdb holds only in-frame clones, not every one. The sample has 100,000 to 120,000 clones; over 85% are singletons. The specimen comprised peripheral blood, sampled 28 days after the second AZD1222 dose. These receptors were collected from an adult who received the AZD1222 COVID-19 vaccine.

The genes are TRBV28 and TRBJ1-2, with D possibly being TRBD1 (6 bases). The CDR3 length is 13 residues. From germline, CDR1 is MDHEN and CDR2 SYDVKM. The V and J ends lost 5 bases and 6 bases respectively, with 13 bases between them. CDR3 sequence: CASSRTVSDGYTF. CDR3 sequence (DNA): TGTGCCAGCAGTCGGACAGTTTCAGATGGCTACACCTTC.

This CDR3 is CASSSHLTNTIYF. As DNA, the CDR3 is TGTGCCAGCAGTTCCCACCTCACAAACACCATATATTTT. The rearrangement uses TRBV27 and TRBJ1-3; no firm D call. The CDR3 runs to 13 residues. The V and J ends lost 4 bases and 6 bases respectively, with 10 bases between them. Germline loops: CDR1 MNHEY, CDR2 SMNVEV (reference sequence).

This chain joins TRBV12-5 and TRBJ1-3; no reliable D call. The length of the CDR3 is 16 residues. The germline V gene has CDR1 LGHNT and CDR2 FRNRAP. V was pared by 1 base and J by 0 bases, with 10 bases between. CDR3 coding DNA: TGTGCTAGTGGTTTGGGTAAAGGCTACTCTGGAAACACCATATATTTT. Its translation: CASGLGKGYSGNTIYF.

The chain combines TRBV9 with TRBJ2-6; D unresolved. The germline V and J ends were trimmed by 0 bases and 1 base, with 2 bases remaining between them. The CDR3 totals 14 residues. CDR1 is SGDLS, CDR2 YYNGEE, per germline. Here the CDR3 DNA reads TGTGCCAGCAGCGTAGGTTCTGGGGCCAACGTCCTGACTTTC. This translates into CASSVGSGANVLTF. Using reference TRBV9 and TRBJ2-6 for the parts outside the CDR3, the full variable domain is DSGVTQTPKHLITATGQRVTLRCSPRSGDLSVYWYQQSLDQGLQFLIQYYNGEERAKGNILERFSAQQFPDLHSELNLSSLELGDSALYFCASSVGSGANVLTFGAGSRLTVL.

As DNA, the CDR3 is TGTGCCAGCAGCTTTTCGGGTCCAGCCGGGGAGCTGTTTTTT. The encoded protein is CASSFSGPAGELFF. This rearrangement joins TRBV7-9 to TRBJ2-2; D gene uncertain. The CDR3 sequence is 14 residues long. CDR1 SEHNR and CDR2 FQNEAQ come from the germline V gene (reference sequence). The V end lost 3 bases, the J end lost 6 bases, and 11 bases lay between the germline ends.

The chain recombines TRBV2 with TRBJ1-4, with TRBD1 as a possible D gene (6 bases). This CDR3 contains 17 residues. The germline gives CDR1 SNHLY, CDR2 FYNNEI. The ends were cut back, 0 bases at V and 0 bases at J, with 11 bases in the middle. The CDR3 nucleotides are TGTGCCAGCAGTGAAGCAGGGGGTATTGCAACTAATGAAAAACTGTTTTTT. Amino acid sequence: CASSEAGGIATNEKLFF.

The J gene is TRBJ1-2, the V gene TRBV2; D not resolved. CDR1 is SNHLY, CDR2 FYNNEI, per germline. The CDR3 is 14 amino acids. Trimming pared 6 bases from V and 1 base from J, leaving 12 bases between. The CDR3: CASRYLKGNYGYTF. The CDR3 coding sequence is TGTGCCAGCAGATATTTAAAGGGTAACTATGGCTACACCTTC.

The chain recombines TRBV6-2 or TRBV6-3 with TRBJ2-1, with a weak D call TRBD2 (5 bases). CDR3 size: 16 residues. Trimming removed 2 bases at V and 8 bases at J, with 19 bases between. CDR1 and CDR2 (germline): MNHEY, SVGEGT. The CDR3 here is CASSYEGSQPSDEQFF. CDR3 DNA sequence: TGTGCCAGCAGTTACGAGGGTAGCCAACCTTCGGATGAGCAGTTCTTC.

The chain employs TRBV5-1 and TRBJ1-6, with TRBD1 identical over 8 bases. CDR3 length equals 16 residues. The germline V gene encodes CDR1 SGHRS and CDR2 YFSETQ. Germline trimming cut 4 bases from V and 10 bases from J; bases unmatched to any gene: 13. This CDR3 is CASSPLEQGVRSPLHF. The CDR3 coding sequence is TGCGCCAGCAGCCCCCTGGAACAGGGGGTTCGGTCACCCCTCCACTTT.

The genes are TRBV19 and TRBJ2-5, with D possibly being TRBD1 (6 bases). In germline, CDR1 is LNHDA, CDR2 SQIVND (reference sequence). This CDR3 region has 14 residues. The germline V and J ends were trimmed by 4 bases and 4 bases, with 13 bases remaining between them. The CDR3 DNA sequence: TGTGCCAGTAGTAGAGGGACATCTGGAGAGACCCAGTACTTC. Translation: CASSRGTSGETQYF. The full variable domain, in which reference TRBV19 and TRBJ2-5 provide the parts outside the CDR3, is DGGITQSPKYLFRKEGQNVTLSCEQNLNHDAMYWYRQDPGQGLRLIYYSQIVNDFQKGDIAEGYSVSREKKESFPLTVTSAQKNPTAFYLCASSRGTSGETQYFGPGTRLLVL.

The rearrangement joins TRBV6-5 to TRBJ1-2; D gene unclear. Deletions cut 6 bases from V and 2 bases from J, with 13 bases between. Germline-derived CDR1 and CDR2 are MNHEY and SVGAGI. The CDR3 contains 14 residues. In nucleotides, the CDR3 is TGTGCCAGCAGGAGAGACACAGTGAACTATGGCTACACCTTC. This encodes CASRRDTVNYGYTF.

The count of this clone is one. The chain joins TRBV27 to TRBJ1-6, with D possibly being TRBD1 (6 bases). Per germline, CDR1 MNHEY and CDR2 SMNVEV (reference sequence). Trimming removed 6 bases from V and 6 bases from J, with 12 bases in between. The CDR3 runs to 14 residues. CDR3 nucleotide sequence: TGTGCCAGCAGGAGAACAGGGATTAATTCACCCCTCCACTTT. Translating it yields CASRRTGINSPLHF.